Below, one T cell receptor (beta chain) is given with its context. This sample was included in a study of early T cells in non-severe SARS-CoV-2 infection. Germline V gene data show CDR1 as SGHRS and CDR2 as YFSETQ. The CDR3 is 15 residues long. V was pared by 1 base and J by 3 bases, with 3 bases of the junction left unmatched. TCRdb re-derived calls from the 5' RACE reads in MiXCR, one entry per CDR3 protein. The sample records about 45,000 distinct CDR3 sequences, roughly 11% being singletons. Sequencing was carried out using whole blood. This receptor was taken from an adult who was a healthcare worker with PCR-confirmed SARS-CoV-2 infection or an uninfected control (not recorded which). The genes are TRBV5-1 and TRBJ1-4, with 7 bases fitting TRBD1. CDR3 residues: CASSLLGQPNEKLFF. CDR3 DNA sequence: TGCGCCAGCAGCTTGTTGGGACAGCCTAATGAAAAACTGTTTTTT. The full variable domain, with the rest looked up from reference TRBV5-1 and TRBJ1-4, is KAGVTQTPRYLIKTRGQQVTLSCSPISGHRSVSWYQQTPGQGLQFLFEYFSETQRNKGNFPGRFSGRQFSNSRSEMNVSTLELGDSALYLCASSLLGQPNEKLFFGSGTQLSVL.